This T cell receptor beta chain was identified during a study of early T cells in non-severe SARS-CoV-2 infection. On the study more broadly: Chains stayed unpaired after sequencing of bulk RNA from unsorted whole blood. Study results and caveats: A preference for anti-spike CD8 responses marked VDJdb matching, which missed private and CD4 specificities.

Researchers attached unique molecular identifiers to individual cDNA molecules. TCRdb re-analysed the 5' RACE reads in MiXCR, keeping a single row per CDR3 protein. Seen here are 50,000 to 60,000 distinct CDR3 sequences, 5.5% to 7.5% observed once, and the top ten hold roughly 4%. There are many counts of this clonotype. Antigen specificity is unknown. In germline, CDR1 is DFQATT, CDR2 SNEGSKA (reference sequence). Trimming removed 0 bases at V and 7 bases at J, with 13 bases between. The CDR3 totals 14 residues. The TCR comes from an adult who was a healthcare worker with PCR-confirmed SARS-CoV-2 infection or an uninfected control (not recorded which). The specimen was whole blood. The chain uses TRBV20-1 and TRBJ1-5; D not certain. CDR3 bases: TGCAGTGCTAGAGATCAAGGGAGGGAGCAGCCCCAGCATTTT. Protein product: CSARDQGREQPQHF.